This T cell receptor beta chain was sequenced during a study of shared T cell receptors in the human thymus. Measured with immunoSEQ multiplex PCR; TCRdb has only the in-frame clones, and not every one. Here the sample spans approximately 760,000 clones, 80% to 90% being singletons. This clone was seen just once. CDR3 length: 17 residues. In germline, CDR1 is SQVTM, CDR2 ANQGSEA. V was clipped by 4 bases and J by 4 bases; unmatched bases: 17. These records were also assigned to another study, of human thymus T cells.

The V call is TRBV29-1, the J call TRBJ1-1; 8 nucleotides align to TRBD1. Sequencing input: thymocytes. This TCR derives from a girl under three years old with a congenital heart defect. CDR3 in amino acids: CSVGIIDRGIERTEAFF. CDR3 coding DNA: TGCAGCGTTGGGATAATTGACAGGGGCATTGAGCGCACTGAAGCTTTCTTT.